A single T cell receptor (beta chain) is shown here with its context. What it recognizes is unknown. As for time point: persistent/refractory GD, antithyroid drugs over 5 years with positive TRAb. PBMCs provided the RNA from which the TCR library was made. This sample was taken from a study of regulatory T cells in long-lasting Graves disease. Findings of the study overall: Persistent disease was associated with favored TRBV28 usage and with favored use of TRBJ1-2 and TRBJ2-5.

V gave up 5 bases and J gave up 5 bases; unmatched junction bases: 13. CDR3 size: 16 residues. Arm-PCR of CDR3 regions with iRepertoire HTBI primers generated TCR beta libraries. TCRdb called the multiplex PCR reads again in MiXCR, with one record for every CDR3 protein. The sample yields about 290,000 distinct CDR3 sequences, roughly a fifth seen once. Sequencing used peripheral blood mononuclear cells (PBMCs), obtained when the disease was refractory, from a patient treated with antithyroid drugs. The J gene is TRBJ2-7, the V gene TRBV12-3 or TRBV12-4, with 9 positions matching TRBD2. The sequence was obtained from a female donor with Graves disease. The CDR3 reads CASSALLAGVRDEQYF. The CDR3 DNA sequence: TGTGCCAGCAGTGCATTATTAGCGGGAGTACGAGACGAGCAGTACTTC.